Listed here are 24 T cell receptor beta chains from one sample, sequenced in a study of cytomegalovirus exposure and HLA in healthy donors. Both 60 Vbeta primers and 13 Jbeta primers went into the PCR. Using immunoSEQ multiplex PCR, the repertoire was profiled, and TCRdb retains in-frame clones only, with some absent. The table has 150,000 to 170,000 clones, 75% seen once; the top ten hold over 1.1%. Sequences were obtained from PBMCs. These receptors originate from a young man in good health and CMV-seronegative.

The chain recombines TRBV7-2 with TRBJ1-5, with 9 bases matching TRBD1. V shed 5 bases, J shed 7 bases, and the junction held 6 bases outside the gene matches. The CDR3 consists of 14 residues. The germline V gene has CDR1 SGHTA and CDR2 FQGNSA. The CDR3 nucleotides read TGTGCCAGCAGCACGGGACAGGGAGCCCAGCCCCAGCATTTT. Its translation is CASSTGQGAQPQHF. Complete variable domain (other parts from reference TRBV7-2 and TRBJ1-5): GAGVSQSPSNKVTEKGKDVELRCDPISGHTALYWYRQSLGQGLEFLIYFQGNSAPDKSGLPSDRFSAERTGGSVSTLTIQRTQQEDSAVYLCASSTGQGAQPQHFGDGTRLSIL.

The CDR3 region is CASGVIGGEETQYF. The CDR3 bases are TGTGCCAGCGGAGTCATAGGGGGAGAAGAGACCCAGTACTTC. J is TRBJ2-5 and V is TRBV28, with D perhaps matching TRBD1 (6 bases). The CDR3 is 14 amino acids. The V end lost 8 bases, the J end lost 3 bases, and 16 bases lay between the germline ends. Germline CDR1 MDHEN, CDR2 SYDVKM. The variable domain in full, completed from reference TRBV28 and TRBJ2-5, reads DVKVTQSSRYLVKRTGEKVFLECVQDMDHENMFWYRQDPGLGLRLIYFSYDVKMKEKGDIPEGYSVSREKKERFSLILESASTNQTSMYLCASGVIGGEETQYFGPGTRLLVL.

This clone was counted a few times. The chain recombines TRBV28 with TRBJ1-4, with TRBD1 matching over 10 bases. Losses at the gene ends were 0 bases for V and 10 bases for J; bases not matched to a gene: 8. CDR3 length equals 16 residues. Germline CDR1 and CDR2: MDHEN and SYDVKM. CDR3 sequence reads: CASSLWGRQGAGKLFF. CDR3 DNA: TGTGCCAGCAGTTTATGGGGGCGACAGGGGGCCGGAAAACTGTTTTTT.

The rearrangement links TRBV19 to TRBJ2-7; TRBD2 aligns across 7 bases. Per the germline V gene, CDR1 is LNHDA and CDR2 is SQIVND (reference sequence). Trimming took 3 bases from V and 1 from J; bases not matched to a gene: 6. The CDR3 extends over 15 amino acids. CDR3 sequence: CASSIQAGRSYEQYF. Here the CDR3 DNA reads TGTGCCAGTAGTATTCAAGCGGGGAGGTCCTACGAGCAGTACTTC.

This clone was seen more than once but under ten times. The chain carries TRBV10-3 and TRBJ2-2; D remains ambiguous. This CDR3 comprises 11 residues. The V end was cut by 10 bases, the J end by 5 bases, with 8 bases between. CDR1 and CDR2 from the germline V gene are ENHRY and SYGVKD. CDR3: CATYRTGELFF. The CDR3, as DNA: TGTGCCACATACCGGACCGGGGAGCTGTTTTTT.

The chain joins TRBV18 to TRBJ2-7; D is possibly TRBD2 (6 bases). The V end was cut by 6 bases, the J end by 3 bases, with 21 bases between. The CDR3 consists of 16 residues. The germline CDR1 and CDR2 sequences are KGHSH and LQKENI. In DNA form, the CDR3 reads TGTGCCAGCTCCCTCGTCAGTGGGAGGAACAACTACGAGCAGTACTTC. This encodes CASSLVSGRNNYEQYF.

The CDR3 loop reads CAWSAGSGANVLTF. CDR3 nucleotides: TGTGCCTGGAGTGCGGGATCTGGGGCCAACGTCCTGACTTTC. The chain couples TRBV30 to TRBJ2-6; D is possibly TRBD2 (5 bases). The CDR3 has 14 amino acids. The germline V gene encodes CDR1 GTSNPN and CDR2 SVGIG (reference sequence). The V gene lost 1 base and the J gene lost 1 base, with 5 bases spanning the gap.

This clone was counted only a few times. This sequence joins TRBV9 and TRBJ2-3; TRBD2 agrees at 7 bases. The CDR3 sequence is 17 residues long. Trimming took 3 bases from V and 1 from J; bases not matched to a gene: 11. Germline lookup yields CDR1 SGDLS and CDR2 YYNGEE. The CDR3 loop reads CASSAAPSGIRTDTQYF. For the CDR3, the DNA is TGTGCCAGCAGCGCCGCCCCGAGCGGGATACGCACAGATACGCAGTATTTT.

This clone has only a few counts. The chain joins TRBV7-2 to TRBJ2-7, with D maybe TRBD1 (6 bases). The CDR3 loop spans 14 amino acids. The germline CDR1 and CDR2 sequences are SGHTA and FQGNSA. The germline V and J ends were trimmed by 3 bases and 2 bases, with 11 bases remaining between them. In DNA, the CDR3 is TGTGCCAGCAGCTTGGCAGGGGCCCCCTACGAGCAGTACTTC. It yields the protein CASSLAGAPYEQYF.

CDR3 in DNA: TGCGCCAGCAGCCAGGGAAGCGGGAGCTCCTACGAGCAGTACTTC. Translation: CASSQGSGSSYEQYF. The genes are TRBV4-1 and TRBJ2-7, with TRBD2 matching over 8 bases. This CDR3 is built from 15 residues. Per the germline V gene, CDR1 is MGHRA and CDR2 is YSYEKL. Trimming at V came to 3 bases and at J to 0 bases, leaving 4 bases not matched to a gene.

The CDR3 DNA is TGCGCCAGCAGCCAAGATAGGAGAGGAGGGCCAGATACGCAGTATTTT. Its protein product is CASSQDRRGGPDTQYF. This chain uses TRBV4-3 with TRBJ2-3; possible D gene TRBD2, 6 bases. The germline CDR1 and CDR2 sequences are LGHNA and YSLEER. CDR3 length equals 16 residues. Trimming took 0 bases from V and 4 from J, leaving 14 bases between them.

The chain links TRBV9 to TRBJ2-2; weak D call: TRBD2 (5 bases). The ends were cut back, 0 bases at V and 0 bases at J, with 9 bases in the middle. Germline lookup yields CDR1 SGDLS and CDR2 YYNGEE. The CDR3 is 16 amino acids. This CDR3 is CASSVDPRANTGELFF. CDR3 sequence (DNA): TGTGCCAGCAGCGTAGATCCGAGGGCGAACACCGGGGAGCTGTTTTTT.

The chain employs TRBV21-1 and TRBJ2-5; the table's D call of TRBD1 was not tested on the DNA. TRBV21-1 is shown as a pseudogene. CDR3 length: 16 residues. The CDR3 DNA sequence: TGTGCCAGCAGCTCAAAACGCGGCAGGGGCAAAGAGACCCAGTACTTC. Translation gives CASSSKRGRGKETQYF.

CDR3 region: CASSPSPENTGELFF. The CDR3 nucleotides are TGTGCCAGCAGTCCTAGCCCCGAGAACACCGGGGAGCTGTTTTTT. The rearrangement uses TRBV7-8 and TRBJ2-2; TRBD2 might be the D (5 bases). CDR3 length: 15 amino acids. The V gene lost 6 bases and the J gene lost 1 base, with 12 bases spanning the gap. Germline V CDR1 and CDR2: SGHVS, FQNEAQ.

This clone was seen a handful of times. The rearrangement uses TRBV2 and TRBJ2-1, with 10 nucleotides matching TRBD1. The V and J ends lost 7 bases and 10 bases, in that order; junction bases with no gene match: 13. The germline V gene encodes CDR1 SNHLY and CDR2 FYNNEI. CDR3 length equals 15 residues. CDR3 residues: CASKVKGQGSVEQFF. In DNA form, the CDR3 reads TGTGCCAGCAAAGTTAAGGGACAGGGGTCCGTGGAGCAGTTCTTC.

The gene calls are TRBV9 and TRBJ2-7; 9 bases fit TRBD2. Germline V gene lookup returns CDR1 SGDLS and CDR2 YYNGEE. V shed 0 bases, J shed 7 bases, and the junction held 8 bases outside the gene matches. The CDR3 runs 15 residues. The CDR3 DNA sequence: TGTGCCAGCAGCGTAGCTTTGGCGGGAGGGCAGGAGCAGTACTTC. This gives the protein CASSVALAGGQEQYF.

This clone was detected only a few times. The chain recombines TRBV7-9 with TRBJ2-7, with no clear D. The CDR3 has 11 residues. V was shortened by 3 bases and J by 8 bases, with 8 bases between the two germline ends. CDR1 SEHNR and CDR2 FQNEAQ come from the germline V gene (reference sequence). This CDR3 is CASSFADKQYF. In DNA form, the CDR3 reads TGTGCCAGCAGCTTTGCGGATAAGCAGTACTTC.

This clone occurred once. The V and J genes are TRBV7-2 and TRBJ2-7; 8 bases line up with TRBD2. The V gene's germline CDR1 is SGHTA and CDR2 FQGNSA. The trim removed 5 bases at V and 2 bases at J, leaving 17 bases unmatched. The CDR3 has 18 amino acids. This CDR3 is CASSRRIGGRSMAYEQYF. The CDR3 bases are TGTGCCAGCAGCCGGAGGATTGGCGGGAGGAGTATGGCCTACGAGCAGTACTTC. Complete variable domain (other parts from reference TRBV7-2 and TRBJ2-7): GAGVSQSPSNKVTEKGKDVELRCDPISGHTALYWYRQSLGQGLEFLIYFQGNSAPDKSGLPSDRFSAERTGGSVSTLTIQRTQQEDSAVYLCASSRRIGGRSMAYEQYFGPGTRLTVT.

The rearrangement joins TRBV19 to TRBJ1-2; tentatively, D is TRBD1 (5 bases). This CDR3 comprises 16 residues. V lost 1 base, J lost 0 bases, and 12 bases lay in between. Germline-derived CDR1 and CDR2 are LNHDA and SQIVND (reference sequence). DNA of the CDR3: TGTGCCAGTAGTATAGGTCCAGGGATCGCTAACTATGGCTACACCTTC. It specifies CASSIGPGIANYGYTF.

The sample holds a few counts of this clone. The rearrangement uses TRBV7-9 and TRBJ2-7; 8 bases fit TRBD2. With 3 bases clipped from V and 2 bases from J, the junction kept 6 bases outside the gene matches. In germline, CDR1 is SEHNR, CDR2 FQNEAQ (reference sequence). This CDR3 is built from 15 residues. CDR3 sequence reads: CASSLNPGLAYEQYF. The CDR3 nucleotides are TGTGCCAGCAGCTTGAACCCGGGACTAGCCTACGAGCAGTACTTC.

The rearrangement uses TRBV7-6 and TRBJ1-2, with TRBD1 matching over 7 bases. CDR1 and CDR2 from the germline V gene are SGHVS and FNYEAQ. The CDR3 is made up of 15 amino acids. V was pared by 1 base and J by 6 bases, with 8 bases of the junction left unmatched. DNA of the CDR3: TGTGCCAGCAGCTTAGTAGAGCAGGGGGAGAATGGCTACACCTTC. Amino acids: CASSLVEQGENGYTF.

The chain recombines TRBV4-3 with TRBJ1-2; 8 bases fit TRBD1. This CDR3 spans 14 amino acids. Germline V gives CDR1 LGHNA, CDR2 YSLEER. V shed 4 bases and J 4 bases; nucleotides not matched to a gene: 5. As DNA, the CDR3 is TGCGCCAGCAGCCTAGAGACAGGGGCCTATGGCTACACCTTC. This encodes CASSLETGAYGYTF.

This clone was counted only a few times. The chain employs TRBV4-3 and TRBJ2-5; perhaps TRBD1 as D (8 bases). Looked up from germline, CDR1 is LGHNA and CDR2 is YSLEER. V dropped 1 base and J dropped 5 bases, with 20 bases sitting between them. This CDR3 has 17 residues. The CDR3 region is CASSQGAAYRGGETQYF. The CDR3 bases are TGCGCCAGCAGCCAAGGGGCGGCCTACAGGGGGGGGGAGACCCAGTACTTC.

The chain is built from TRBV28 and TRBJ1-1; TRBD1 matches 7 bases. The junction had 9 bases not matched to a gene; V was cut back by 7 bases and J by 4 bases. This CDR3 has 14 amino acids. The germline CDR1 and CDR2 sequences are MDHEN and SYDVKM. CDR3 loop: CASTSTGARTEAFF. In DNA form, the CDR3 reads TGTGCCAGCACCAGTACAGGGGCACGCACTGAAGCTTTCTTT.